This TCR beta chain came from a study of breast tumors, draining lymph nodes, adjacent tissues. With respect to this clonotype: Its antigen is currently unknown.

TCRdb processed the multiplex PCR reads anew with MiXCR; each CDR3 protein has one entry. This table holds 200,000 to 250,000 distinct CDR3 sequences, less than 35% found once. The study, taken as a whole, reports: Tumors had less TCR diversity than lymph nodes, more than nontumor tissue. Tumor and nontumor repertoires were significantly more similar in luminal-like than in basal-like breast cancer. Tumor T cell lymph node origin was a supported hypothesis, not proven.

Axillary draining lymph nodes of breast cancer patients supplied the node samples. Sequenced sample: axillary lymph node tissue. This sequence originates from a female donor with breast cancer. Some clones in this sample may be carry-over from other donors' samples.

This CDR3 reads CASSQDVSASYGYTF. The CDR3 bases are TGCGCCAGCAGCCAAGATGTATCAGCCAGCTATGGCTACACCTTC. The rearrangement links TRBV4-1 to TRBJ1-2; no clear D. CDR1 is MGHRA and CDR2 is YSYEKL in the germline V gene. This CDR3 has 15 residues. Trimming left V 0 bases short and J 4 bases short, with 12 bases between.